This paragraph covers one T cell receptor beta chain sequence. A read error may produce the germline difference seen at one junction end. The data were obtained in a study of cytomegalovirus exposure and HLA in healthy donors. The CDR3 length is 15 residues. Germline lookup yields CDR1 SNHLY and CDR2 FYNNEI. A multiplex PCR was run with 60 Vbeta primers and 13 Jbeta primers. Using immunoSEQ multiplex PCR, the repertoire was profiled, and TCRdb retains in-frame clones only, with some absent. The profile covers 100,000 or so clones, with around two thirds appearing a single time and just over 2% taken by the ten largest.

The sequence derives from a human donor in good health. The source material was PBMCs. This rearrangement joins TRBV2 to TRBJ2-2, with 13 bases fitting TRBD2. In DNA, the CDR3 is TGTGCCAGCAGGGAAGGGACTAGCGGGATCGGGGAGCTGTTTTTT. It specifies CASREGTSGIGELFF.